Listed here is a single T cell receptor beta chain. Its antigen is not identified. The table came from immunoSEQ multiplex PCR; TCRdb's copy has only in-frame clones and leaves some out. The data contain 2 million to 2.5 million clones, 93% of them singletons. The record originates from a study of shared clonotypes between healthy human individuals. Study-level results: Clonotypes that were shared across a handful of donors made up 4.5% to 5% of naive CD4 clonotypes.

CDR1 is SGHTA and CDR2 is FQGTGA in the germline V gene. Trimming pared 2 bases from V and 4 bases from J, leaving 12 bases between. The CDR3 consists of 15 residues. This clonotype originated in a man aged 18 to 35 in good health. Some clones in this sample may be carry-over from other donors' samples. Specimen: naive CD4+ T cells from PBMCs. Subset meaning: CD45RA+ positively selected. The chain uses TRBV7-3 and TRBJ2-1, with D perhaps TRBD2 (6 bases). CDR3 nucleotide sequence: TGTGCCAGCAGCTTAGACTCTAGCGAATACAATGAGCAGTTCTTC. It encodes CASSLDSSEYNEQFF.